The 25 T cell receptor beta chains presented below share a single source sample, sequenced in a study of T-cell reconstitution after alpha-beta-depleted transplantation in children. It was with unique molecular identifiers that the TCRbeta library was prepared. TCRdb re-analysed the PCR reads in MiXCR, keeping a single row per CDR3 protein. This repertoire shows more than 200,000 distinct CDR3 sequences, about 8.8% found once; its top ten account for about 4.8%. The sample in question was PBMCs from the stem cell graft donor, obtained from the stem cell graft. The receptors here all came from a human donor who donated a stem cell graft to a child with SCID.

This clonotype was counted many times. V gene TRBV3-1 combines with J gene TRBJ1-1; D uncertain. The CDR3 is made up of 16 amino acids. Germline V lookup: CDR1 LGHDT, CDR2 YNNKEL (reference sequence). With 1 base removed from V and 4 bases from J, the gap between germline ends came to 16 bases. The CDR3 protein is CASSQGYGRGGTEAFF. The CDR3 DNA follows: TGTGCCAGCAGCCAAGGTTACGGTAGAGGCGGCACTGAAGCTTTCTTT.

This clonotype was picked up many times. The genes are TRBV28 and TRBJ1-3; D might be TRBD1 (5 bases). V lost 3 bases, J lost 2 bases, and 8 bases lay in between. The CDR3 has 14 residues. Looked up from germline, CDR1 is MDHEN and CDR2 is SYDVKM. Written as DNA, the CDR3 is TGTGCCAGCAGTTTCAGGGAAGCTGGAAACACCATATATTTT. It translates to CASSFREAGNTIYF.

This chain connects TRBV5-6 to TRBJ2-1; tentatively, D is TRBD2 (5 bases). Trimming took off 4 bases at V and 7 bases at J, with 12 bases between the two ends. Germline CDR1 SGHDT, CDR2 YYEEEE. CDR3 length equals 13 residues. The CDR3 bases are TGTGCCAGCAGCCTCGGACTGGGGAATGAGCAGTTCTTC. Translating gives CASSLGLGNEQFF.

V and J are TRBV10-3 and TRBJ2-1; 11 bases match TRBD1. The V gene end was trimmed by 3 bases and the J gene end by 7 bases; junction bases not matched to a gene: 2. The CDR3 totals 14 residues. Germline V gene sequence: CDR1 ENHRY, CDR2 SYGVKD. CDR3 sequence: CAISEGTGGNEQFF. The CDR3, as DNA: TGTGCCATCAGTGAAGGGACAGGGGGGAATGAGCAGTTCTTC.

The rearrangement links TRBV29-1 to TRBJ1-1; the D gene is possibly TRBD1 (6 bases). Germline V gene sequence: CDR1 SQVTM, CDR2 ANQGSEA. Trimming removed 4 bases from V and 6 bases from J, with 9 bases in between. CDR3 length: 11 residues. Here the CDR3 reads CSVVRGPEAFF. For the CDR3, the DNA is TGCAGCGTTGTCAGGGGTCCTGAAGCTTTCTTT. Based on the CDR3 plus reference TRBV29-1 and TRBJ1-1, the full variable domain is SAVISQKPSRDICQRGTSLTIQCQVDSQVTMMFWYRQQPGQSLTLIATANQGSEATYESGFVIDKFPISRPNLTFSTLTVSNMSPEDSSIYLCSVVRGPEAFFGQGTRLTVV.

This clonotype showed up just a few times. CDR3 DNA sequence: TGTGCCAGCTCCCCCAATCCAAGGGTCGAGCAGTACTTC. Protein: CASSPNPRVEQYF. The chain has TRBV18 and TRBJ2-7; no firm D call. This CDR3 contains 13 residues. The germline V and J ends were trimmed by 6 bases and 6 bases, with 15 bases remaining between them. CDR1 is KGHSH, CDR2 LQKENI, per germline.

This clonotype was picked up many times. The chain recombines TRBV28 with TRBJ1-2, with D possibly TRBD1 on 5 matching bases. This CDR3 comprises 15 residues. Trimming stripped 5 bases from V and 5 bases from J, with 18 bases between. Germline CDR1 MDHEN, CDR2 SYDVKM. CDR3 sequence: CASSLTLTDTYGYTF. DNA for the CDR3: TGTGCCAGCAGTCTCACCCTGACAGATACGTATGGCTACACCTTC.

Ten or more counts support this clonotype. This rearrangement joins TRBV2 to TRBJ1-5; D might be TRBD1 (5 bases). Germline V lookup: CDR1 SNHLY, CDR2 FYNNEI. The CDR3 length is 14 residues. Trimming took off 4 bases at V and 6 bases at J, with 13 bases between the two ends. The CDR3 coding sequence is TGTGCCAGCAGTGCCCGAGGTGGGGGTCAGCCCCAGCATTTT. Amino acid sequence: CASSARGGGQPQHF.

The table lists this clonotype with many counts. V and J are TRBV2 and TRBJ1-5, with D tentatively TRBD1 (5 bases). V was clipped by 5 bases and J by 9 bases, with 11 bases between them. The CDR3 has 12 amino acids. Germline CDR1 is SNHLY and CDR2 is FYNNEI. This chain's CDR3 is CASSWGPMPQHF. The CDR3 DNA follows: TGTGCCAGCAGTTGGGGCCCAATGCCCCAGCATTTT.

In the case of this clonotype: Given a much more abundant clone one base away, this may be a read error. The rearrangement links TRBV5-1 to TRBJ2-7, with D perhaps matching TRBD2 (6 bases). The length of the CDR3 is 14 residues. CDR1 is SGHRS and CDR2 is YFSETQ in the germline V gene. V was shortened by 7 bases and J by 7 bases, with 21 bases between the two germline ends. The CDR3 reads CASRDGGLRGEQYF. The CDR3, as DNA: TGCGCCAGCCGCGACGGGGGACTGCGGGGTGAGCAGTACTTC.

This clonotype came up many times. The V and J genes are TRBV5-1 and TRBJ1-1; D may be TRBD1 (5 bases). Germline V gene data show CDR1 as SGHRS and CDR2 as YFSETQ. The ends were cut back, 7 bases at V and 4 bases at J, with 20 bases in the middle. The CDR3 sequence is 15 residues long. In DNA, the CDR3 is TGCGCCAGCCACCCGGGGGGGGTAGGAGGCACTGAAGCTTTCTTT. Its protein product is CASHPGGVGGTEAFF.

This clonotype has a handful of counts. The rearrangement uses TRBV5-6 and TRBJ2-7, with D unclear. There are 13 residues in the CDR3. CDR1 and CDR2 (germline): SGHDT, YYEEEE. The ends were cut back, 2 bases at V and 3 bases at J, with 9 bases in the middle. This CDR3 is CASSFGPLYEQYF. The CDR3 DNA reads as TGTGCCAGCAGCTTCGGGCCCCTCTACGAGCAGTACTTC.

The V gene is TRBV5-1, the J gene TRBJ2-7; D might be TRBD1 (6 bases). The CDR3 is 14 amino acids. V gave up 0 bases and J gave up 6 bases, with 13 bases separating them. Germline assignment: CDR1 SGHRS and CDR2 YFSETQ. The CDR3 nucleotides are TGCGCCAGCAGCTTGGGATTAAACAGGGCCGAGCAGTACTTC. Translating gives CASSLGLNRAEQYF.

With respect to this clonotype: One base away lies a much larger clone, so this may be a sequencing read error. The chain recombines TRBV24-1 with TRBJ1-5; 9 bases align to TRBD1. The CDR3 runs to 15 residues. Looked up from germline, CDR1 is KGHDR and CDR2 is SFDVKD. CDR3 DNA: TGTGCCATCAGTGACCACAGGGGGCACGATCAGCCCCAGCATTTT. Protein: CAISDHRGHDQPQHF.

The sample holds many counts of this clonotype. This chain links TRBV24-1 with TRBJ2-1; TRBD1 aligns across 10 bases. The germline gives CDR1 KGHDR, CDR2 SFDVKD. There are 16 residues in the CDR3. The V and J ends lost 4 bases and 8 bases, in that order; junction bases with no gene match: 10. In DNA, the CDR3 is TGTGCCACCAGTGAGGGGGGACAGGGGAGTTTCGATGAGCAGTTCTTC. Residues: CATSEGGQGSFDEQFF.

This clonotype was detected ten times or more. The chain joins TRBV5-1 to TRBJ1-2; no reliable D call. Germline CDR1 and CDR2: SGHRS and YFSETQ. This CDR3 has 13 amino acids. The V end lost 3 bases, the J end lost 6 bases, and 12 bases lay between the germline ends. The CDR3 loop is CASSWTGENGYTF. The CDR3, as DNA: TGCGCCAGCAGCTGGACGGGCGAAAATGGCTACACCTTC.

This clonotype turned up a few times. The rearrangement joins TRBV5-1 to TRBJ2-3; D unresolved. Trimming shortened V by 4 bases and J by 5 bases, and 17 bases separated the two germline ends. CDR3 length equals 15 residues. Germline CDR1 SGHRS, CDR2 YFSETQ. This CDR3 is CASSPDGPLRDTQYF. CDR3 in DNA: TGCGCCAGCAGCCCTGACGGACCCTTAAGAGATACGCAGTATTTT.

In its sample, this clonotype was seen many times. The chain couples TRBV20-1 to TRBJ2-3, with 12 bases matching TRBD2. V was pared by 3 bases and J by 6 bases, with 7 bases of the junction left unmatched. Germline V gene data show CDR1 as DFQATT and CDR2 as SNEGSKA (reference sequence). This CDR3 is built from 15 residues. The CDR3 nucleotides read TGCAGTGCTAGCTCCGCTAGCGGGGGGGCCGATACGCAGTATTTT. It codes for CSASSASGGADTQYF.

This clonotype was found many times. The rearrangement uses TRBV7-8 and TRBJ2-2; D is unresolved. CDR1 is SGHVS, CDR2 FQNEAQ, per germline. The CDR3 spans 11 residues. Trimming removed 2 bases from V and 7 bases from J, with 2 bases in between. This CDR3 is CASSLIGELFF. DNA of the CDR3: TGTGCCAGCAGCTTAATCGGGGAGCTGTTTTTT.

In this sample, this clonotype turned up many times. The rearrangement links TRBV20-1 to TRBJ1-2; D unresolved. There are 15 residues in the CDR3. V shed 3 bases and J shed 0 bases, with 14 bases lying between them. Germline CDR1 reads DFQATT; CDR2 reads SNEGSKA (reference sequence). CDR3 nucleotide sequence: TGCAGTGCTAGCAACTTCAGAAATACTAACTATGGCTACACCTTC. Its translation: CSASNFRNTNYGYTF.

This clonotype was found many times. The chain couples TRBV5-5 to TRBJ2-1; perhaps TRBD2 as D (5 bases). Germline values: CDR1 SGHKS, CDR2 YYEKEE (reference sequence). This CDR3 has 15 residues. V gave up 1 base and J gave up 0 bases, with 8 bases separating them. The CDR3 DNA reads as TGTGCCAGCAGCTTGAGTCGGGACTCCTACAATGAGCAGTTCTTC. As protein: CASSLSRDSYNEQFF.

This clonotype was picked up many times. The chain uses TRBV9 and TRBJ1-2; D unresolved. This CDR3 region has 16 residues. Germline assignment: CDR1 SGDLS and CDR2 YYNGEE. The V gene lost 0 bases and the J gene lost 3 bases, with 15 bases spanning the gap. This CDR3 reads CASSVGFTRDHYGYTF. The CDR3 bases are TGTGCCAGCAGCGTAGGGTTTACGCGGGATCACTATGGCTACACCTTC.

This clonotype was counted many times. The chain carries TRBV7-2 and TRBJ1-6; D gene unclear. Trimming pared 2 bases from V and 8 bases from J, leaving 13 bases between. The V gene's germline CDR1 is SGHTA and CDR2 FQGNSA. The CDR3 runs to 15 residues. For the CDR3, the DNA is TGTGCCAGCAGCTTATCGAGACCGGATCATTCACCCCTCCACTTT. Translated: CASSLSRPDHSPLHF.

This clonotype was recorded at least ten times. The chain is built from TRBV5-1 and TRBJ1-2; TRBD1 agrees at 8 bases. This CDR3 contains 14 residues. The J segment lost 4 bases and the V segment lost 3 bases, leaving 5 bases of the junction unmatched. CDR1 is SGHRS and CDR2 is YFSETQ in the germline V gene. DNA of the CDR3: TGCGCCAGCAGCTCCGGGACAGGAGCCTATGGCTACACCTTC. Its translation: CASSSGTGAYGYTF.

This clonotype has ten or more counts. The chain combines TRBV3-1 with TRBJ1-1; weak D call: TRBD1 (5 bases). The CDR3 contains 15 residues. Trimming removed 5 bases at V and 1 base at J, with 14 bases between. Germline CDR1 LGHDT, CDR2 YNNKEL (reference sequence). The DNA of the CDR3 is TGTGCCAGCAGCACGCTGGGGGATGGGAACACTGAAGCTTTCTTT. It is translated as CASSTLGDGNTEAFF.